This TCR beta chain was retrieved from a study of T cells in Graves' hyperthyroidism and ophthalmopathy. Study-level background: Pretreatment peripheral blood was obtained at initial diagnosis.

If no ophthalmopathy progression occurred within 18 months, Graves' hyperthyroidism was stable. Not enrolled were patients with uncontrolled infection, other autoimmune disease, pregnancy or lactation. This clonotype was counted ten times or more. Its antigen is not identified. V dropped 5 bases and J dropped 8; count of bases not matched to a gene: 9. There are 14 residues in the CDR3. CDR1 SGHTA and CDR2 FQGTGA come from the germline V gene. The TCR beta CDR3 regions underwent amplification using RNA transcripts as the source. Researchers ran a first-round RT-PCR on the TCR CDR3 using the HTBI primer set. TCRdb called the multiplex PCR reads again in MiXCR, with one record for every CDR3 protein. The sample lists approximately 320,000 distinct CDR3 sequences; roughly 15% were seen once. General study points: Most thyroid clonotypes expanded above 0.001 were also detected in blood.

This receptor was taken from a man aged 25-45 years with Graves' hyperthyroidism. The chain couples TRBV7-3 to TRBJ2-1; 7 bases map to TRBD2. The sample comprised blood. CDR3 protein: CASSPLGTNHEQFF. The DNA of the CDR3 is TGTGCCAGCAGCCCCTTAGGGACTAATCATGAGCAGTTCTTC.